This entry lists 8 T cell receptor beta chains sequenced from one sample in a study of vaccination effects on CD4 cells after COVID-19. Their cognate antigens are unknown. Scientists isolated CD4+ T cells after an approximately 10-day culture period ended. Sequencing was performed with immunoSEQ multiplex PCR; in TCRdb, only in-frame clones are kept and a portion is missing. The repertoire consists of around 35,000 clones, with around 67% occurring once and the leading ten covering 4% to 4.5%. Material: CD4+ T cells from PBMCs cultured without peptide, obtained before COVID-19 vaccination. Every receptor here comes from a human donor who received a COVID-19 vaccine.

The V call is TRBV3-1 (or the pseudogene TRBV3-2), the J call TRBJ2-5, with 12 bases matching TRBD2. The CDR3 totals 19 residues. Germline CDR1 is LGHDT and CDR2 is YNNKEL (reference sequence). The J segment lost 2 bases and the V segment lost 0 bases, leaving 10 bases of the junction unmatched. DNA of the CDR3: TGTGCCAGCAGCCAAGATAGGTATAGGCTAGCGGGAGGGCAAGAGACCCAGTACTTC. It translates to CASSQDRYRLAGGQETQYF.

This chain links TRBV11-2 with TRBJ2-5, with 8 bases lining up with TRBD2. Germline CDR1 and CDR2: SGHAT and FQNNGV. With 6 bases clipped from V and 2 bases from J, the junction kept 14 bases outside the gene matches. The CDR3 runs to 17 residues. CDR3 protein: CASSSLAGTSGQETQYF. The CDR3 coding sequence is TGTGCCAGCAGTTCCTTAGCGGGCACTAGCGGACAAGAGACCCAGTACTTC.

V and J are TRBV24-1 and TRBJ1-2; TRBD1 might be the D (6 bases). From germline, CDR1 is KGHDR and CDR2 SFDVKD. V shed 3 bases and J shed 0 bases, with 10 bases lying between them. CDR3 size: 15 residues. The CDR3 loop is CATSDPRTANYGYTF. The CDR3 bases are TGTGCCACCAGTGATCCCAGGACAGCTAACTATGGCTACACCTTC.

The gene calls are TRBV10-2 and TRBJ2-3; TRBD1 aligns across 7 bases. Looked up from germline, CDR1 is WSHSY and CDR2 is SAAADI. The trim removed 8 bases at V and 3 bases at J, leaving 8 bases unmatched. The CDR3 sequence is 14 residues long. The CDR3 nucleotides are TGCGCCAGCTCGAGTGGGACAGCGACAGATACGCAGTATTTT. Its protein is CASSSGTATDTQYF.

This clone was found a few times. The DNA for the CDR3 is TGCAGTGCTAGTGCCCTACTAGCGGGTAACCAAGAGACCCAGTACTTC. Translating it yields CSASALLAGNQETQYF. This chain uses TRBV20-1 with TRBJ2-5; 9 nucleotides match TRBD2. CDR1 and CDR2 from the germline V gene are DFQATT and SNEGSKA (reference sequence). Trimming at V came to 3 bases and at J to 0 bases, leaving 8 bases not matched to a gene. This CDR3 is built from 16 residues.

The chain links TRBV4-1 to TRBJ2-5; D uncertain. Trimming took 1 base from V and 3 from J, leaving 3 bases between them. The CDR3 spans 12 residues. The germline gives CDR1 MGHRA, CDR2 YSYEKL. The CDR3 spells CASSQVEETQYF. DNA for the CDR3: TGCGCCAGCAGCCAAGTGGAAGAGACCCAGTACTTC.

The chain carries TRBV4-2 and TRBJ1-3, with TRBD1 matching over 9 bases. The junction had 10 bases not matched to a gene; V was cut back by 4 bases and J by 0 bases. Germline CDR1 reads LGHNA; CDR2 reads YNFKEQ. The CDR3 loop spans 18 amino acids. CDR3 residues: CASSRQGVSTSSGNTIYF. In DNA form, the CDR3 reads TGTGCCAGCAGCCGACAGGGGGTCTCTACGAGCTCTGGAAACACCATATATTTT.

V gene TRBV6-2 or TRBV6-3 combines with J gene TRBJ2-2; D not resolved. Germline V gene sequence: CDR1 MNHEY, CDR2 SVGEGT. The CDR3 consists of 14 residues. Trimming removed 6 bases at V and 1 base at J, with 9 bases between. The CDR3 loop is CASSSPLNTGELFF. The CDR3 nucleotides are TGTGCCAGCAGCTCCCCATTGAACACCGGGGAGCTGTTTTTT.